Following are 32 T cell receptor beta chains from one sample sequenced in a study of blood T cell repertoires in COVID-19. Libraries were prepared by immunoSEQ multiplex PCR; TCRdb keeps only in-frame clonotypes and omits some of them. The sample carries about 190,000 clones, roughly four fifths recorded once. The sequencing input was peripheral blood. Source of these receptors: a woman in her forties or fifties with acute or convalescent COVID-19.

This clone was detected a few times. The gene calls are TRBV18 and TRBJ2-2, with D perhaps TRBD1 (5 bases). This CDR3 has 14 residues. Germline V gene sequence: CDR1 KGHSH, CDR2 LQKENI. With 3 bases removed from V and 4 bases from J, the gap between germline ends came to 9 bases. The CDR3 coding sequence is TGTGCCAGCTCACCGACAGACTTCACCGGGGAGCTGTTTTTT. Protein: CASSPTDFTGELFF.

The chain couples TRBV7-2 to TRBJ2-2; D ambiguous. The CDR3 is 14 residues long. Deletions cut 5 bases from V and 5 bases from J, with 12 bases between. The germline CDR1 and CDR2 sequences are SGHTA and FQGNSA. In nucleotides, the CDR3 is TGTGCCAGCAGCACCCCCCAGGCTACCGGGGAGCTGTTTTTT. Translation: CASSTPQATGELFF.

The count of this clone is one. V is TRBV5-4 and J is TRBJ1-2, with D unresolved. V was clipped by 2 bases and J by 6 bases, with 11 bases between them. Germline loops: CDR1 SGHNT, CDR2 YYREEE (reference sequence). CDR3 length equals 13 residues. In DNA form, the CDR3 reads TGTGCCAGCAGCTTATGGGGAGGCAATGGCTACACCTTC. Protein: CASSLWGGNGYTF.

The chain uses TRBV19 and TRBJ2-4; 9 positions agree with TRBD1. Trimming at V came to 4 bases and at J to 2 bases, leaving 3 bases not matched to a gene. The germline CDR1 and CDR2 sequences are LNHDA and SQIVND (reference sequence). This CDR3 is 15 amino acids long. The CDR3 region has the DNA TGTGCCAGTAGTACGGACAGGGGAACCAAAAACATTCAGTACTTC. Amino acid sequence: CASSTDRGTKNIQYF. Full variable domain (rest looked up from reference TRBV19 and TRBJ2-4): DGGITQSPKYLFRKEGQNVTLSCEQNLNHDAMYWYRQDPGQGLRLIYYSQIVNDFQKGDIAEGYSVSREKKESFPLTVTSAQKNPTAFYLCASSTDRGTKNIQYFGAGTRLSVL.

The rearrangement joins TRBV5-1 to TRBJ2-7; D unresolved. V lost 0 bases, J lost 3 bases, and 7 bases lay in between. This CDR3 has 13 residues. Germline values: CDR1 SGHRS, CDR2 YFSETQ. CDR3 DNA sequence: TGCGCCAGCAGCTTGGGTCAGATCTACGAGCAGTACTTC. It yields the protein CASSLGQIYEQYF.

This rearrangement joins TRBV30 to TRBJ2-3; unclear D gene. V lost 4 bases and J 4 bases, leaving 9 bases between the germline ends. The CDR3 has 12 residues. In germline, CDR1 is GTSNPN, CDR2 SVGIG (reference sequence). CDR3 loop: CAWTFSADTQYF. The CDR3 DNA sequence: TGTGCCTGGACCTTTAGTGCAGATACGCAGTATTTT.

The V and J genes are TRBV2 and TRBJ2-7; perhaps TRBD2 as D (5 bases). Germline-derived CDR1 and CDR2 are SNHLY and FYNNEI. Deletions cut 7 bases from V and 0 bases from J, with 16 bases between. The CDR3 runs to 15 residues. CDR3 amino acids: CASKVGSGFSYEQYF. The CDR3 DNA reads TGTGCCAGCAAGGTCGGCAGCGGTTTCTCCTACGAGCAGTACTTC.

The CDR3 spells CASSPGAGVETEAFF. In DNA, the CDR3 is TGTGCCAGCTCTCCTGGAGCGGGGGTGGAAACTGAAGCTTTCTTT. The chain recombines TRBV18 with TRBJ1-1; weak D call: TRBD1 (5 bases). The CDR3 length is 15 residues. Germline V CDR1 and CDR2: KGHSH, LQKENI. V was pared by 6 bases and J by 5 bases, with 19 bases between.

The chain carries TRBV5-1 and TRBJ2-2; a weak D match, TRBD2 (5 bases). Trimming cost V 0 bases and J 2 bases, with 11 bases left between them. Germline CDR1 SGHRS, CDR2 YFSETQ. This CDR3 is built from 16 residues. The CDR3: CASSLVRAANTGELFF. The CDR3, as DNA: TGCGCCAGCAGCTTGGTGCGAGCGGCAAACACCGGGGAGCTGTTTTTT.

The sample holds one count of this clone. The chain is built from TRBV18 and TRBJ1-4, with unresolved D. The V end lost 6 bases, the J end lost 8 bases, and 13 bases lay between the germline ends. Germline CDR1 is KGHSH and CDR2 is LQKENI. The CDR3 sequence is 13 residues long. The CDR3 bases are TGTGCCAGCTCCCTCGAGAGGGTCGAAAAACTGTTTTTT. Translation gives CASSLERVEKLFF.

The gene calls are TRBV6-5 and TRBJ2-1; TRBD2 agrees at 9 bases. The CDR3 contains 16 residues. Germline V gene sequence: CDR1 MNHEY, CDR2 SVGAGI. Unmatched junction bases numbered 4, after V lost 2 bases and J lost 2 bases. CDR3 protein: CASSYGSSGAYNEQFF. As DNA, the CDR3 is TGTGCCAGCAGTTACGGGTCTAGCGGGGCCTACAATGAGCAGTTCTTC.

The V call is TRBV5-1, the J call TRBJ1-5, with 12 bases fitting TRBD1. V gave up 4 bases and J gave up 2 bases; unmatched junction bases: 4. Germline V CDR1 and CDR2: SGHRS, YFSETQ. The CDR3 extends over 16 amino acids. This CDR3 is CASSPGTGGRNQPQHF. The CDR3 DNA sequence: TGCGCCAGCAGCCCCGGGACAGGGGGCCGCAATCAGCCCCAGCATTTT.

V gene TRBV2 combines with J gene TRBJ2-1; 8 nucleotides line up with TRBD2. The CDR3 spans 15 residues. V lost 6 bases to trimming and J lost 4 bases; unmatched junction nucleotides: 8. Germline V gene sequence: CDR1 SNHLY, CDR2 FYNNEI. CDR3 in DNA: TGTGCCAGCAGACTTAGCGGGACTCGGTACAATGAGCAGTTCTTC. Protein product: CASRLSGTRYNEQFF.

The CDR3 DNA follows: TGTGCCATCAGTGACAGGGCGAAACCTCACGAGCAGTACTTC. Translated: CAISDRAKPHEQYF. V usage is TRBV10-3 and J usage is TRBJ2-7, with D perhaps TRBD1 (5 bases). The length of the CDR3 is 14 residues. The ends were cut back, 3 bases at V and 5 bases at J, with 14 bases in the middle. In germline, CDR1 is ENHRY, CDR2 SYGVKD.

The CDR3 DNA follows: TGTGCCAGCAGTCTACAAAGGACAGCTCAGCGTCCAGATACGCAGTATTTT. Translation: CASSLQRTAQRPDTQYF. The J gene is TRBJ2-3, the V gene TRBV28, with D tentatively TRBD1 (6 bases). Germline lookup yields CDR1 MDHEN and CDR2 SYDVKM. V was cut by 5 bases and J by 4 bases, with 22 bases left in between. The CDR3 loop spans 17 amino acids.

This clone came up a few times. CDR3 coding DNA: TGTGCCAGCACCTACGACATAGGGGCGGGATATGGCTACACCTTC. Residues: CASTYDIGAGYGYTF. The V call is TRBV9, the J call TRBJ1-2; D may be TRBD1 (5 bases). V was trimmed by 6 bases and J by 5 bases, leaving 20 bases between them. The V gene's germline CDR1 is SGDLS and CDR2 YYNGEE. CDR3 length equals 15 residues.

This clone has at least ten counts. At one end, the junction sequence differs from germline, possibly due to a read error. J is TRBJ1-2 and V is TRBV7-2; 7 bases line up with TRBD1. The CDR3 consists of 14 residues. From germline, CDR1 is SGHTA and CDR2 FQGNSA. The CDR3 sequence: CASSSDRANYGYTF. Written as DNA, the CDR3 is TGTGCCAGCAGTTCCGACAGGGCTAATTATGGCTACACCTTC. The full variable domain, rest sourced from reference TRBV7-2 and TRBJ1-2, is GAGVSQSPSNKVTEKGKDVELRCDPISGHTALYWYRQSLGQGLEFLIYFQGNSAPDKSGLPSDRFSAERTGGSVSTLTIQRTQQEDSAVYLCASSSDRANYGYTFGSGTRLTVV.

This sequence joins TRBV11-3 and TRBJ2-7; TRBD2 aligns across 7 bases. Trimming took 1 base from V and 0 from J; bases not matched to a gene: 0. Germline V gene data show CDR1 as SGHNT and CDR2 as YENEEA. CDR3 length equals 14 residues. CDR3 residues: CASSLGGSSYEQYF. The CDR3 DNA reads TGTGCCAGCAGCTTAGGCGGGAGCTCCTACGAGCAGTACTTC.

A note on this clone: Other DNA sequences in this sample translate to the same CDR3. V usage is TRBV15 and J usage is TRBJ2-7; tentatively, D is TRBD2 (7 bases). Germline lookup yields CDR1 LNHNV and CDR2 YYDKDF (reference sequence). The CDR3 sequence is 16 residues long. Trimming cost V 1 base and J 0 bases, with 13 bases left between them. CDR3 sequence: CATSRGGGAPSYEQYF. The CDR3 DNA is TGTGCCACCAGCAGAGGAGGGGGGGCCCCCTCCTACGAGCAGTACTTC.

V and J are TRBV18 and TRBJ2-2; D not certain. V lost 1 base and J 6 bases, leaving 9 bases between the germline ends. Germline lookup yields CDR1 KGHSH and CDR2 LQKENI. This CDR3 is 14 amino acids long. The CDR3 loop reads CASSPQRGPGELFF. The CDR3, as DNA: TGTGCCAGCTCACCACAGCGCGGCCCCGGGGAGCTGTTTTTT.

In its sample, this clone was seen many times. The rearrangement joins TRBV24-1 to TRBJ2-3; perhaps TRBD2 as D (6 bases). The CDR3 totals 14 residues. The germline CDR1 and CDR2 sequences are KGHDR and SFDVKD. V was trimmed by 8 bases and J by 2 bases, leaving 13 bases between them. The CDR3 reads CATTSGEPTDTQYF. DNA of the CDR3: TGTGCCACCACGTCGGGAGAGCCCACAGATACGCAGTATTTT.

The genes are TRBV19 and TRBJ2-2; 8 nucleotides line up with TRBD1. The germline gives CDR1 LNHDA, CDR2 SQIVND (reference sequence). The CDR3 loop spans 14 amino acids. Unmatched junction bases numbered 9, after V lost 7 bases and J lost 8 bases. The CDR3 sequence is CASKVQGAVGELFF. For the CDR3, the DNA is TGTGCCAGTAAGGTCCAGGGGGCGGTTGGGGAGCTGTTTTTT.

The chain has TRBV19 and TRBJ1-4; no firm D call. V lost 9 bases and J lost 8, with 16 bases in between. This CDR3 contains 13 residues. From germline, CDR1 is LNHDA and CDR2 SQIVND (reference sequence). DNA for the CDR3: TGTGCCAGCAGGACGTCACGGGAGGAAAAACTGTTTTTT. The encoded protein is CASRTSREEKLFF.

CDR3 nucleotides: TGTGCCAGCAGCTTGGCCGGGGTGGGTAACTATGGCTACACCTTC. Translating it yields CASSLAGVGNYGYTF. The chain employs TRBV5-4 and TRBJ1-2; D remains ambiguous. The CDR3 has 15 residues. Germline V CDR1 and CDR2: SGHNT, YYREEE (reference sequence). Trimming removed 0 bases from V and 1 base from J, with 10 bases in between.

The CDR3 spells CASSPALAANTGELFF. Written as DNA, the CDR3 is TGCGCCAGCAGTCCCGCACTAGCAGCGAACACCGGGGAGCTGTTTTTT. The rearrangement uses TRBV5-1 and TRBJ2-2; tentative D call: TRBD2 (6 bases). With 5 bases removed from V and 0 bases from J, the gap between germline ends came to 14 bases. There are 16 residues in the CDR3. Germline CDR1 reads SGHRS; CDR2 reads YFSETQ.

The chain combines TRBV7-7 with TRBJ2-4, with TRBD2 matching 11 bases. Germline CDR1 reads SSHAT; CDR2 reads FNYEAQ (reference sequence). V was pared by 2 bases and J by 3 bases, with 18 bases of the junction left unmatched. The CDR3 contains 21 residues. The CDR3 spells CASSLRSGLADAGGDKNIQYF. The CDR3 nucleotides are TGTGCCAGCAGCTTACGATCGGGACTAGCGGATGCGGGGGGTGACAAAAACATTCAGTACTTC.

The chain links TRBV6-6 to TRBJ2-7; possible D gene TRBD1, 6 bases. In germline, CDR1 is MNHNY, CDR2 SVGAGI (reference sequence). The CDR3 loop spans 15 amino acids. Trimming removed 2 bases from V and 0 bases from J, with 11 bases in between. The CDR3 loop reads CASSYGTPGSYEQYF. Written as DNA, the CDR3 is TGTGCCAGCAGTTACGGGACACCCGGCTCCTACGAGCAGTACTTC.

The chain carries TRBV6-6 and TRBJ1-5; 7 positions agree with TRBD1. V lost 5 bases to trimming and J lost 6 bases; unmatched junction nucleotides: 10. Per germline, CDR1 MNHNY and CDR2 SVGAGI (reference sequence). CDR3 length: 15 residues. The CDR3 protein is CASSDPPQGFQPQHF. In nucleotides, the CDR3 is TGTGCCAGCAGTGATCCTCCACAGGGGTTTCAGCCCCAGCATTTT.

The chain carries TRBV3-1 (or the pseudogene TRBV3-2) and TRBJ1-1; the D gene is possibly TRBD1 (6 bases). Trimming left V 5 bases short and J 4 bases short, with 14 bases between. From germline, CDR1 is LGHDT and CDR2 YNNKEL (reference sequence). This CDR3 is 14 amino acids long. CDR3 region: CASSGDGTRTEAFF. The CDR3 nucleotides read TGTGCCAGCAGCGGCGACGGGACACGCACTGAAGCTTTCTTT.

The chain joins TRBV19 to TRBJ2-7; the D gene is possibly TRBD1 (5 bases). The CDR3 length is 15 residues. Germline V gene data show CDR1 as LNHDA and CDR2 as SQIVND (reference sequence). Trimming removed 6 bases at V and 6 bases at J, with 21 bases between. CDR3 loop: CASRPAGPLKGEQYF. CDR3 DNA sequence: TGTGCCAGTAGGCCGGCAGGGCCCCTAAAGGGCGAGCAGTACTTC.

This chain joins TRBV11-2 and TRBJ2-5, with 14 nucleotides matching TRBD2. Per the germline V gene, CDR1 is SGHAT and CDR2 is FQNNGV. This CDR3 comprises 16 residues. V gave up 5 bases and J gave up 5 bases; unmatched junction bases: 7. This CDR3 is CASSPPGLAGAETQYF. Here the CDR3 DNA reads TGTGCCAGCAGCCCTCCGGGACTAGCGGGAGCGGAGACCCAGTACTTC.

This clone appeared a few times. The V call is TRBV9, the J call TRBJ2-7; possibly TRBD1 for D (6 bases). This CDR3 contains 15 residues. The V gene lost 2 bases and the J gene lost 2 bases, with 14 bases spanning the gap. Germline loops: CDR1 SGDLS, CDR2 YYNGEE. The CDR3 sequence is CASSVSTGRAYEQYF. As DNA, the CDR3 is TGTGCCAGCAGCGTTTCTACAGGGCGAGCCTACGAGCAGTACTTC.